The T cell receptor beta chain described here comes from a study of blood T cells in healthy people across ages (dated by TCRdb to 2015 to 2017). About the full investigation: In model experiments, template switching captured roughly one uniquely barcoded TCR beta cDNA molecule for every two T cells. The study measured age-related changes in TCR beta repertoire diversity using deep sequencing normalized with unique cDNA molecular identifiers. The donors were split into four age groups: young (average about 16 years), middle-aged (more than 35), aged (over 55) and long-lived (roughly 80). To avoid experimental bias, donors of different ages were spread randomly across the sequencing lanes. For two donors (one aged 18 to 30 and one aged 80 or older), the study analyzed two additional independent replicas of 1 million unique cDNA reads from the same blood draw. The full study reports these points: Observed TCR beta diversity correlated strongly with the percentage of naive T cells measured by flow cytometry. The CMV infection status of donors was not known, potentially confounding age-related changes in expanded clonotypes. As age increased, observed TCR beta diversity per million T cells dropped in a roughly linear way, and a significant reduction was already evident by age 40. Estimates of total diversity based on one million sequenced T cells were regarded as lower bounds and as underestimates. Bulk unsorted PBMC profiling prevented conclusive comparison of naive and antigen-experienced compartments. Compared with the aged group, more naive CD4+ T cells, fewer expanded clones and increased TCR diversity were shown by the long-lived group, suggesting age selection.

Libraries were made using 5' RACE. TCRdb names Illumina HiSeq 2500 as the instrument used. A second about 6 to 11 cycle PCR used a sample-barcoded 5' primer and a J-beta primer mix. A template-switch 5' adaptor carrying 12 random nucleotides introduced a unique molecular identifier onto each TCR beta cDNA molecule. At least 2.5 million CDR3-containing paired-end reads were obtained from each sample. First-strand cDNA synthesis was performed from all RNA using the Mint cDNA synthesis kit, with priming by a TRBC-specific oligonucleotide. After uracil-DNA glycosylase treatment, a first 18-cycle PCR used universal primers M1SS and BC2_uni_R on all cDNA. Under the source paper's analysis protocol: For normalization, 1 million high-quality reads, each with a distinct molecular identifier, were randomly selected from each sample. Instead of being binned into consensus sequences, reads that shared molecular identifiers were thrown out. MiTCR, with a Q25 quality threshold and the strictest error-elimination algorithm, was used for CDR3 identification, clonotype clustering and error correction. A nonparametric unseen species model with Euler transformation was used to estimate a lower bound on total TCR beta diversity. The public reads were run again by TCRdb, first through fastp at Q25 and then through MiXCR, and only productive beta chains were kept. Each entry is one CDR3 protein sequence, shown with its most common DNA and genes. For this entry, the V and J calls and clone size follow TCRdb and not the study's own pipeline. This sample has under 1,000,000 distinct CDR3 sequences in its table, and around 50% of those were observed once. Roughly 18% of the sample comes from the top ten.

The roughly 42 donors, aged 6 to 90 years, were systemically healthy Caucasian individuals from Russia. Each donor gave approximately 9.3 milliliters of peripheral blood, collected into EDTA-treated Vacutainer tubes. Ficoll-Paque density-gradient centrifugation was used to isolate PBMCs, with at least 7 million per sample. Total RNA was extracted from PBMCs with Trizol reagent, with at least 5.5 micrograms obtained per sample. For every donor, flow cytometry on a PBMC aliquot measured the percentage of naive CD45RAhigh/CD27high T cells. Comments on this clonotype: Its antigen has not been determined. No quality values exist for individual bases; no much larger clone is one base distant.

At the junction V is shortened by 5 bases and J by 3 bases, with 11 bases in between. CDR1 and CDR2 were assigned from the germline V gene (reference sequence) as MNHEY and SMNVEV. The CDR3, cysteine through phenylalanine, is 15 amino acids long. Just the 45-base CDR3 DNA is kept, in frame starting at base 1. Sequenced material: blood. This TCR was sampled from a man at least 80 years old in good health. The sequence joins TRBV27 to TRBJ2-6; the D segment is perhaps TRBD1 or TRBD2, each sharing 5 matched bases. The CDR3: CASSKAGSGANVLTF. The nucleotide sequence reads as follows: TGTGCCAGCAGTAAAGCAGGGAGTGGGGCCAACGTCCTGACTTTC.